The source of this T cell receptor (beta chain) is a study of blood T cell repertoires in COVID-19. Study as a whole: Spain, Italy and the United States supplied samples that represented acute and convalescent COVID-19. PBMCs, B-cell-depleted T cells, or T cells were the source of the cDNA or gDNA that made up the material.

CDR1 SGHRS and CDR2 YFSETQ come from the germline V gene. The V segment lost 2 bases and the J segment 4 bases; nucleotides outside the gene matches: 5. This CDR3 comprises 14 residues. Source study methods: Quantification of nucleated cells was approximated via reference gene primer amplification. The data were produced by immunoSEQ multiplex PCR, yet TCRdb's version contains in-frame clones alone and is incomplete. V and J calls and clone size follow that table, whereas D and trimming were derived from the DNA. The sample carries under 65,000 clones, roughly 70% recorded once. The V gene is TRBV5-1, the J gene TRBJ1-1; TRBD1 aligns across 7 bases. The TCR sequence derives from a woman aged 70-85 years with acute or convalescent COVID-19. Sequenced: peripheral blood. The CDR3 coding sequence is TGCGCCAGCAGCTTACTCGGACAGGCCACTGAAGCTTTCTTT. It encodes CASSLLGQATEAFF.